These T cell receptor beta chains were read from a single sample in a study of blood T cells in healthy people across ages. TCRdb re-called the 5' RACE reads with MiXCR, one entry per CDR3 protein. The table lists about 1.4 million distinct CDR3 sequences, 55% to 75% of them singletons, with under 8.5% in the top ten. Sequencing input: blood. These receptor sequences come from a young man in good health. The CDR3 runs from the conserved cysteine through the conserved F or W. A D gene is named only where the DNA matches it firmly. A clone size is listed for some rows: how often the clone was seen (once, few, many), or a class if it is expanded.

d_call: TRBD2
v_call: TRBV20-1
j_call: TRBJ2-7
clone_size: -
cdr3_nt: TGCAGTGCTAGAGATCCAGCGGGACTTTACGAGCAGTACTTC
cdr3_aa: CSARDPAGLYEQYF

d_call: -
v_call: TRBV4-1
j_call: TRBJ1-2
clone_size: -
cdr3_nt: TGCGCCAGCAGCCAAGTTATGCAGAATAGTAACTATGGCTACACCTTC
cdr3_aa: CASSQVMQNSNYGYTF

d_call: -
v_call: TRBV20-1
j_call: TRBJ2-2
clone_size: once
cdr3_nt: TGCAGTGCTAGACCGGGACACTCATACACCGGGGAGCTGTTTTTT
cdr3_aa: CSARPGHSYTGELFF

d_call: TRBD2
v_call: TRBV6-2/TRBV6-3
j_call: TRBJ2-1
clone_size: -
cdr3_nt: TGTGCCAGCAGGGGGACTAGCGGGAGTAGTGGTGAGCAGTTCTTC
cdr3_aa: CASRGTSGSSGEQFF

d_call: -
v_call: TRBV15
j_call: TRBJ2-5
clone_size: -
cdr3_nt: TGTGCCACCAGCAGATTTGGGCAAATCCAAGAGACCCAGTACTTC
cdr3_aa: CATSRFGQIQETQYF

d_call: TRBD1
v_call: TRBV25-1
j_call: TRBJ1-4
clone_size: -
cdr3_nt: TGTGCCAGCACCCCGACAGGGGGCCGGGAAAAACTGTTTTTT
cdr3_aa: CASTPTGGREKLFF

d_call: -
v_call: TRBV4-2
j_call: TRBJ1-4
clone_size: -
cdr3_nt: TGTGCCAGCAGCCAATACCCCTCGCAGGGAGGGACAACTAATGAAAAACTGTTTTTT
cdr3_aa: CASSQYPSQGGTTNEKLFF

d_call: TRBD1
v_call: TRBV29-1
j_call: TRBJ2-1
clone_size: -
cdr3_nt: TGCAGCGTTGATCCGACAGGGGGTGAGCAGTTCTTC
cdr3_aa: CSVDPTGGEQFF

d_call: -
v_call: TRBV12-3/TRBV12-4
j_call: TRBJ2-7
clone_size: once
cdr3_nt: TGTGCCAGCAGTTTAGGATTAGGACCTGAGCAGTACTTC
cdr3_aa: CASSLGLGPEQYF

d_call: -
v_call: TRBV15
j_call: TRBJ2-1
clone_size: -
cdr3_nt: TGTGCCACCAGCAGAGGAGGGTTACGCGAGCAGTTCTTC
cdr3_aa: CATSRGGLREQFF

d_call: TRBD2
v_call: TRBV20-1
j_call: TRBJ2-1
clone_size: once
cdr3_nt: TGCAGTGCTCGATTTCCTAGCGGGAGGAGCAATGAGCAGTTCTTC
cdr3_aa: CSARFPSGRSNEQFF

d_call: TRBD1
v_call: TRBV7-6
j_call: TRBJ2-7
clone_size: -
cdr3_nt: TGTGCCAGCAGCGCCGGACAGGGCTCGGTGCAGTACTTC
cdr3_aa: CASSAGQGSVQYF

d_call: TRBD2
v_call: TRBV5-1
j_call: TRBJ2-1
clone_size: -
cdr3_nt: TGCGCCAGCAGCCACATAGCGGGGGCCGGGAATGAGCAGTTCTTC
cdr3_aa: CASSHIAGAGNEQFF

d_call: TRBD1
v_call: TRBV4-2
j_call: TRBJ2-7
clone_size: -
cdr3_nt: TGTGCCAGCAGCCATTCCCCGGCGGACAGGGGTTTATTAGGGTACGAGCAGTACTTC
cdr3_aa: CASSHSPADRGLLGYEQYF

d_call: -
v_call: TRBV15
j_call: TRBJ2-7
clone_size: few
cdr3_nt: TGTGCCACCAGCATGGTAGGGGTATCCTACGAGCAGTACTTC
cdr3_aa: CATSMVGVSYEQYF

d_call: TRBD2
v_call: TRBV7-9
j_call: TRBJ2-1
clone_size: -
cdr3_nt: TGTGCCAGCAGCTTAGTACGCGGGGGGGCCCCCAATGAGCAGTTCTTC
cdr3_aa: CASSLVRGGAPNEQFF

d_call: -
v_call: TRBV25-1
j_call: TRBJ1-4
clone_size: -
cdr3_nt: TGTGCCAGCAGTGAACAAGGGGCAAGAGAAAAACTGTTTTTT
cdr3_aa: CASSEQGAREKLFF

d_call: -
v_call: TRBV28
j_call: TRBJ1-5
clone_size: -
cdr3_nt: TGTGCCAGCAGTTTAATAGGGTATACTCAGCCCCAGCATTTT
cdr3_aa: CASSLIGYTQPQHF

d_call: TRBD2
v_call: TRBV7-9
j_call: TRBJ2-1
clone_size: -
cdr3_nt: TGTGCCAGCAGCTCTACGGGGGGACTAGCTTTCTACAATGAGCAGTTCTTC
cdr3_aa: CASSSTGGLAFYNEQFF

d_call: TRBD2
v_call: TRBV3-1
j_call: TRBJ2-7
clone_size: -
cdr3_nt: TGTGCCAGCAGCCAAGGGCTAGCGGGAGCCCAAGAGCAGTACTTC
cdr3_aa: CASSQGLAGAQEQYF

d_call: -
v_call: TRBV11-1
j_call: TRBJ2-2
clone_size: few
cdr3_nt: TGTGCCAGCAGCGCCTTGGGCGGGGAGCTGTTTTTT
cdr3_aa: CASSALGGELFF

d_call: TRBD1
v_call: TRBV20-1
j_call: TRBJ2-7
clone_size: -
cdr3_nt: TGCAGTGCCCATTCGGGACAGCTCTTCTACGAGCAGTACTTC
cdr3_aa: CSAHSGQLFYEQYF

d_call: -
v_call: TRBV20-1
j_call: TRBJ2-1
clone_size: -
cdr3_nt: TGCAGTGCTAGAGCAGGAGGCTCCTACAATGAGCAGTTCTTC
cdr3_aa: CSARAGGSYNEQFF

d_call: TRBD2
v_call: TRBV7-2
j_call: TRBJ2-1
clone_size: -
cdr3_nt: TGTGCCAGCAGCCCCGACCCGGGACTAGTTCAGTACCTTGAGCAGTTCTTC
cdr3_aa: CASSPDPGLVQYLEQFF

d_call: -
v_call: TRBV4-1
j_call: TRBJ2-7
clone_size: few
cdr3_nt: TGCGCCAGCAGCCAAGTCTCCTCAGCTCCGGTCGAGCAGTACTTC
cdr3_aa: CASSQVSSAPVEQYF

d_call: TRBD2
v_call: TRBV7-2
j_call: TRBJ2-3
clone_size: -
cdr3_nt: TGTGCCAGCAGCCCGGGACTAGTAAACACAGATACGCAGTATTTT
cdr3_aa: CASSPGLVNTDTQYF

d_call: -
v_call: TRBV7-9
j_call: TRBJ2-5
clone_size: -
cdr3_nt: TGTGCCGCCTGGGTCGGGGAGACCCAGTACTTC
cdr3_aa: CAAWVGETQYF

d_call: TRBD2
v_call: TRBV4-1
j_call: TRBJ2-1
clone_size: few
cdr3_nt: TGCGCCAGCAGCCAGACTAGCGGGGGGGCTGGGGAGTACAATGAGCAGTTCTTC
cdr3_aa: CASSQTSGGAGEYNEQFF

d_call: -
v_call: TRBV12-3/TRBV12-4
j_call: TRBJ2-3
clone_size: few
cdr3_nt: TGTGCCAGCAGTTGGGGAGAGAATTTCTTGGCAGATACGCAGTATTTT
cdr3_aa: CASSWGENFLADTQYF

d_call: TRBD1
v_call: TRBV7-9
j_call: TRBJ1-1
clone_size: -
cdr3_nt: TGTGCCAGCAGCTACTGGGACAGGGGGCGGACTGAAGCTTTCTTT
cdr3_aa: CASSYWDRGRTEAFF

d_call: TRBD2
v_call: TRBV29-1
j_call: TRBJ2-1
clone_size: many
cdr3_nt: TGCAGCGTATGGGAGCTAGCGGGAGCGAACAATGAGCAGTTCTTC
cdr3_aa: CSVWELAGANNEQFF

d_call: TRBD1
v_call: TRBV7-9
j_call: TRBJ2-2
clone_size: -
cdr3_nt: TGTGCCAGCAGCCGTGCCCACAGGGGTATCACCGGGGAGCTGTTTTTT
cdr3_aa: CASSRAHRGITGELFF